These 5 T cell receptor beta chains came from one sample sequenced in a study of shared clonotypes between healthy human individuals. TCRdb's table, derived via immunoSEQ multiplex PCR, lists solely in-frame clones and lacks some. The sample holds about 110,000 clones, 55% to 70% seen once. The material sequenced was memory CD8+ T cells sorted from blood. This sample's subset: CD45RO+ cells pooled with CCR7-negative TemRA cells. Receptors were obtained from a woman between 25 and 40 years old in good health.

In its sample, this clone was seen a few times. V usage is TRBV2 and J usage is TRBJ1-1, with D perhaps matching TRBD1 (5 bases). This CDR3 comprises 15 residues. Between the trimmed V and J ends, which lost 6 bases and 1 base, there was a span of 15 bases. Germline V gene lookup returns CDR1 SNHLY and CDR2 FYNNEI. CDR3 residues: CASRGFGTSNTEAFF. Here the CDR3 DNA reads TGTGCCAGCAGGGGGTTCGGGACCTCGAACACTGAAGCTTTCTTT. The full variable domain, completed using reference TRBV2 and TRBJ1-1, is EPEVTQTPSHQVTQMGQEVILRCVPISNHLYFYWYRQILGQKVEFLVSFYNNEISEKSEIFDDQFSVERPDGSNFTLKIRSTKLEDSAMYFCASRGFGTSNTEAFFGQGTRLTVV.

This clone was seen more than once but under ten times. V usage is TRBV10-3 and J usage is TRBJ1-2, with 10 bases that match TRBD1. Germline V gives CDR1 ENHRY, CDR2 SYGVKD. The CDR3 contains 13 residues. The ends lost 4 bases at V and 6 bases at J; junction bases unmatched: 2. CDR3 sequence: CAISGGQGNGYTF. DNA of the CDR3: TGTGCCATCAGTGGGGGACAGGGGAATGGCTACACCTTC.

Only a few counts were recorded for this clone. The chain links TRBV4-2 to TRBJ1-2; no reliable D call. With 5 bases removed from V and 6 bases from J, the gap between germline ends came to 10 bases. The CDR3 loop spans 12 amino acids. Germline CDR1 LGHNA, CDR2 YNFKEQ. The CDR3 DNA sequence: TGTGCCAGCAGCTTAGACGGCCATGGCTACACCTTC. It is translated as CASSLDGHGYTF.

The chain links TRBV7-9 to TRBJ2-1; 9 nucleotides align to TRBD1. The J segment lost 7 bases and the V segment lost 2 bases, leaving 6 bases of the junction unmatched. This CDR3 comprises 15 residues. Germline values: CDR1 SEHNR, CDR2 FQNEAQ (reference sequence). CDR3 loop: CASSLTQGARNEQFF. The CDR3 bases are TGTGCCAGCAGCTTAACACAGGGGGCCAGGAATGAGCAGTTCTTC.

The chain employs TRBV7-8 and TRBJ2-6, with D perhaps TRBD1 (5 bases). Germline lookup yields CDR1 SGHVS and CDR2 FQNEAQ. V shed 5 bases and J shed 0 bases, with 8 bases lying between them. The CDR3 runs 15 residues. The CDR3 sequence: CASSPGISGANVLTF. The CDR3 nucleotides are TGTGCCAGCAGCCCAGGGATCTCTGGGGCCAACGTCCTGACTTTC.